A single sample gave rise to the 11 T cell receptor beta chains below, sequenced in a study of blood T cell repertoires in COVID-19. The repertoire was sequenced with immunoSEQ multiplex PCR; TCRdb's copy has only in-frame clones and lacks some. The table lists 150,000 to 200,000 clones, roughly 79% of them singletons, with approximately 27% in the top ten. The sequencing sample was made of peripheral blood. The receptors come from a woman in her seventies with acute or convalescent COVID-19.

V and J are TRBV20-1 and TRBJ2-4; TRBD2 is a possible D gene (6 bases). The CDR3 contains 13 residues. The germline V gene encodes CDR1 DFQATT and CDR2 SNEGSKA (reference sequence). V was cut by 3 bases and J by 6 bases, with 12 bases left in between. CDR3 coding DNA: TGCAGTGCTAGTAGCAGGGAGGCAAACATTCAGTACTTC. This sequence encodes CSASSREANIQYF.

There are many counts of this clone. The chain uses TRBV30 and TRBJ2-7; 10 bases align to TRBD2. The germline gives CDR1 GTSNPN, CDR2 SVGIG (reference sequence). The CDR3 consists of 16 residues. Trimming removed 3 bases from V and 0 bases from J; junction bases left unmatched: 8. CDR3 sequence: CAWRDSLAGSSYEQYF. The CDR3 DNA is TGTGCCTGGAGGGACTCACTAGCGGGATCCTCCTACGAGCAGTACTTC.

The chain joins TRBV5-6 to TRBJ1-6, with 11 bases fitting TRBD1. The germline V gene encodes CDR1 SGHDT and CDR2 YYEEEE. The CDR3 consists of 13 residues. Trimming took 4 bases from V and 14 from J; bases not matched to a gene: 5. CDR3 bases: TGTGCCAGCAGCCCTGGACAGGGGGCATCCCTCCACTTT. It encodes CASSPGQGASLHF.

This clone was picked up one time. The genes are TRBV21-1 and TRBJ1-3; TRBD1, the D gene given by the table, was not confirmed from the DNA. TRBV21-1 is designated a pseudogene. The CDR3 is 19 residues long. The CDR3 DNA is TGTGCCAGCAGTCCTCCGTTCAGGACAGCATCCCTCTCTGGAAACACCATATATTTT. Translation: CASSPPFRTASLSGNTIYF.

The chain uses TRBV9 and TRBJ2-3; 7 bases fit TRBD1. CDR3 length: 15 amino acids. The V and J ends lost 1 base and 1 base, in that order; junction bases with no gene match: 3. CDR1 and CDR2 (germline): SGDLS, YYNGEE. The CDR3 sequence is CASSVKTGGTDTQYF. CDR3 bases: TGTGCCAGCAGCGTAAAAACAGGGGGCACAGATACGCAGTATTTT.

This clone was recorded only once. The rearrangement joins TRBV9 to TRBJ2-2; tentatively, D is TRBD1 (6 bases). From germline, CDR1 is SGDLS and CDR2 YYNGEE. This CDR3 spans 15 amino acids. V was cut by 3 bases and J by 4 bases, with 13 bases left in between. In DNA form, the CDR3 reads TGTGCCAGCAGCGGGGGGCTCCGGGGCACCGGGGAGCTGTTTTTT. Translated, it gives CASSGGLRGTGELFF.

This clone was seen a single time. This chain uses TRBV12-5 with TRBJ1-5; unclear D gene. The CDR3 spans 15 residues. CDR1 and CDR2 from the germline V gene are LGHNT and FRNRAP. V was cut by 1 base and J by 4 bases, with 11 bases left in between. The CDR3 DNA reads TGTGCTAGTGGTTTGGGGCGGGCCCCTAATCAGCCCCAGCATTTT. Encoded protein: CASGLGRAPNQPQHF. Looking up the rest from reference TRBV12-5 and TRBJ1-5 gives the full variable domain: DARVTQTPRHKVTEMGQEVTMRCQPILGHNTVFWYRQTMMQGLELLAYFRNRAPLDDSGMPKDRFSAEMPDATLATLKIQPSEPRDSAVYFCASGLGRAPNQPQHFGDGTRLSIL.

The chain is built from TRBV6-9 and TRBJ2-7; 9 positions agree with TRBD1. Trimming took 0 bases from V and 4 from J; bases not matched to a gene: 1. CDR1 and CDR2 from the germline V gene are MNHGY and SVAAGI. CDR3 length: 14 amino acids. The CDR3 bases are TGTGCCAGCAGTTATTCGACAGGGGGATACGAGCAGTACTTC. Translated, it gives CASSYSTGGYEQYF.

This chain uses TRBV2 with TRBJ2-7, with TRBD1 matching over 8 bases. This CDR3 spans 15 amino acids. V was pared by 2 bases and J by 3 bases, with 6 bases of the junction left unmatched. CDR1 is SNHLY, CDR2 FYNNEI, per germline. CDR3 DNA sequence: TGTGCCAGCAGTGAACTGGGACAGGAGTTCTACGAGCAGTACTTC. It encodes CASSELGQEFYEQYF. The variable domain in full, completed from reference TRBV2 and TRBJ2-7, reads EPEVTQTPSHQVTQMGQEVILRCVPISNHLYFYWYRQILGQKVEFLVSFYNNEISEKSEIFDDQFSVERPDGSNFTLKIRSTKLEDSAMYFCASSELGQEFYEQYFGPGTRLTVT.

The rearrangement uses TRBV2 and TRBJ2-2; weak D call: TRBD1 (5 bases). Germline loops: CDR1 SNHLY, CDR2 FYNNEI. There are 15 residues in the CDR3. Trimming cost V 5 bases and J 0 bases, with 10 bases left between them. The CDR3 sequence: CASSFRTPNTGELFF. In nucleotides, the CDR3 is TGTGCCAGCAGTTTTAGGACACCGAACACCGGGGAGCTGTTTTTT.

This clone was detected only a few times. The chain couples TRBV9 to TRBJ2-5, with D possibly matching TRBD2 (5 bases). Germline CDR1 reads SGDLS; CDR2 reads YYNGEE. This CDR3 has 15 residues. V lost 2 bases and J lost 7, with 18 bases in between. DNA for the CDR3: TGTGCCAGCAGCGTGCGGGCAGACCCGCTAGGGACCCAGTACTTC. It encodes CASSVRADPLGTQYF.